A selection of T cell receptor beta chains follows, all from one sample in a study of cytomegalovirus exposure and HLA in healthy donors. Sequencing was performed with immunoSEQ multiplex PCR; in TCRdb, only in-frame clones are kept and a portion is missing. This table has roughly 120,000 clones, around 73% appearing once. Sequenced input: PBMCs. The receptors were sampled from a man aged 35-49 years in good health and CMV-seronegative. Both conserved end residues are part of each CDR3. A D gene is named only where the DNA matches it firmly. Not all rows give a size; the values are once, few, many and, for expanded clones, a class.

size,J,V,D,DNA,CDR3
NA,TRBJ2-1,TRBV11-2,NA,TGTGCCAGCAGCTTAGGGGAGGGCAGGGGCGAGCAGTTCTTC,CASSLGEGRGEQFF
few,TRBJ1-1,TRBV12-5,NA,TGTGCTAGTGGCCACGAGGTGATGAACACTGAAGCTTTCTTT,CASGHEVMNTEAFF
few,TRBJ2-3,TRBV6-5,NA,TGTGCCAGCAGTTCCCTAAAAACAGGGCTCACAGATACGCAGTATTTT,CASSSLKTGLTDTQYF
NA,TRBJ2-5,TRBV9,TRBD2,TGTGCCAGCAGCGTAATGAGCGGGGGGGCGGTAAACCAAGAGACCCAGTACTTC,CASSVMSGGAVNQETQYF
NA,TRBJ2-1,TRBV2,NA,TGTGCCAGCAGTCAGGTTATCAATGAGCAGTTCTTC,CASSQVINEQFF
NA,TRBJ1-1,TRBV29-1,TRBD1,TGCAGCGTTGCCGGAAAACAATACCGGGACAGGGCCACTGAAGCTTTCTTT,CSVAGKQYRDRATEAFF
NA,TRBJ2-5,TRBV5-5,NA,TGTGCCAGCAGCTCCGGGACAGGTTATGGGAGGGTCCAAGAGACCCAGTACTTC,CASSSGTGYGRVQETQYF
NA,TRBJ2-7,TRBV6-5,NA,TGTGCCAGCAGTTATCGGGAGGGGGCTTACGAGCAGTACTTC,CASSYREGAYEQYF
NA,TRBJ1-2,TRBV9,TRBD1,TGTGCCAGCCCATTATCGGACAGGAGCGCCTATGGCTACACCTTC,CASPLSDRSAYGYTF
NA,TRBJ2-2,TRBV5-1,TRBD2,TGCGCCAGCAGCCCCTACGGGACTAGCTCGATCGGGGAGCTGTTTTTT,CASSPYGTSSIGELFF
NA,TRBJ2-2,TRBV28,NA,TGTGCCAGCGGCGGGATCACCGGGGAGCTGTTTTTT,CASGGITGELFF
once,TRBJ1-1,TRBV10-3,TRBD1,TGTGCCATCAGGTCGGGGCAGGGGGGGAACACTGAAGCTTTCTTT,CAIRSGQGGNTEAFF
NA,TRBJ1-6,TRBV19,NA,TGTGCCAGTAGTATCGGAGGGGCTATAGGGTCCTCACCCCTCCACTTT,CASSIGGAIGSSPLHF
NA,TRBJ2-3,TRBV11-2,NA,TGTGCCAGCAACCCGGGGGTCTTAGATACGCAGTATTTT,CASNPGVLDTQYF
few,TRBJ1-6,TRBV25-1,NA,TGTGCCAGCAGTGAATCAACAGGGCGATTTAACTCACCCCTCCACTTT,CASSESTGRFNSPLHF
NA,TRBJ2-7,TRBV18,NA,TGTGCCAGCTCACTAGAAAAGACAGCCAGGAGCTACGAGCAGTACTTC,CASSLEKTARSYEQYF
NA,TRBJ1-2,TRBV7-9,NA,TGTGCCAGCAGCTCACCGACAGCGATCTATGGCTACACCTTC,CASSSPTAIYGYTF
NA,TRBJ1-1,TRBV30,TRBD1,TGTGCCTGGATGGAACTGGACAGGCTGAACACTGAAGCTTTCTTT,CAWMELDRLNTEAFF
NA,TRBJ2-1,TRBV27,TRBD2,TGTGCCAGCAGTAGAACTAGCGTGGGGCAGTTCTTC,CASSRTSVGQFF
few,TRBJ2-5,TRBV6-1,NA,TGTGCCAGCAGCCCTGGGCCAGGGAAAGAGACCCAGTACTTC,CASSPGPGKETQYF
NA,TRBJ2-7,TRBV5-6,NA,TGTGCCAGCAGCAGGGGTTACGAGCAGTACTTC,CASSRGYEQYF
NA,TRBJ1-1,TRBV9,TRBD1,TGTGCCAGCAGCGTGGGACAGGGGAGCACTGAAGCTTTCTTT,CASSVGQGSTEAFF
NA,TRBJ2-7,TRBV9,NA,TGTGCCAGCAGCGTCCCGCCCGAGGGCGAGCAGTACTTC,CASSVPPEGEQYF
NA,TRBJ2-7,TRBV7-9,TRBD2,TGTGCCAGCAGTCAAAGAGGGGAGCGGGGCCAGGACGAGCAGTACTTC,CASSQRGERGQDEQYF
NA,TRBJ2-5,TRBV19,TRBD2,TGTGCCAGTAGTGACGGGGGGTCCCAAGAGACCCAGTACTTC,CASSDGGSQETQYF
NA,TRBJ1-5,TRBV5-1,NA,TGCGCCAGCAGCTTGGGACCCGGACAGATCGCCCAGCATTTT,CASSLGPGQIAQHF
NA,TRBJ2-7,TRBV7-6,TRBD1,TGTGCCAGCAGCTCCCTGGGGGACAGCTCCTACGAGCAGTACTTC,CASSSLGDSSYEQYF
NA,TRBJ1-2,TRBV7-9,NA,TGTGCCAGCAGCTTAGCGATTAGGGGGTCCATAAGGAACGGCTACACCTTC,CASSLAIRGSIRNGYTF
NA,TRBJ2-7,TRBV7-2,TRBD2,TGTGCCAGCAGCATCGGGACTAGCGGGGGCTACGAGCAGTACTTC,CASSIGTSGGYEQYF
few,TRBJ2-7,TRBV7-2,TRBD2,TGTGCCAGCAGCTTCCGTCGCGGGGGAGAGAACGAGCAGTACTTC,CASSFRRGGENEQYF
few,TRBJ2-1,TRBV7-9,NA,TGTGCCAGCAGCCAGTCTAATGAGCAGTTCTTC,CASSQSNEQFF
NA,TRBJ2-7,TRBV4-3,NA,TGCGCCAGCAGCCAAGATAGTTGGGGCTTGAGCTCCTACGAGCAGTACTTC,CASSQDSWGLSSYEQYF
few,TRBJ1-1,TRBV25-1,TRBD1,TGTGCCAGCAGTGACCTCAGACAGGGGATGGAAGCTTTCTTT,CASSDLRQGMEAFF
few,TRBJ2-7,TRBV6-6,NA,TGTGCCAGCACCGACAGGCGTTCCTACGAGCAGTACTTC,CASTDRRSYEQYF
NA,TRBJ2-7,TRBV9,TRBD1,TGTGCCAGCAGCGTATACGGGACAGGGAACCGGCAGTACTTC,CASSVYGTGNRQYF
NA,TRBJ1-2,TRBV6-1,NA,TGTGCCGCAAGGGGGTCAGGCTACACCTTC,CAARGSGYTF
NA,TRBJ2-2,TRBV27,NA,TGTGCCAGCAGTTTCCAGGGTTGGGAGCTGTTTTTT,CASSFQGWELFF
NA,TRBJ1-5,TRBV7-2,NA,TGTGCCAGCAGCGGCGGCCATAGCAATCAGCCCCAGCATTTT,CASSGGHSNQPQHF
NA,TRBJ1-5,TRBV5-8,NA,TGTGCCAGCAGCTTGGGCCGCGGTAATCAGCCCCAGCATTTT,CASSLGRGNQPQHF
NA,TRBJ2-2,TRBV30,NA,TGTGCCTGGAGTGAAGTGGCGGGGGCTAACACCGGGGAGCTGTTTTTT,CAWSEVAGANTGELFF
NA,TRBJ2-2,TRBV5-6,NA,TGTGCCAGCATCGACAGGGACTCCGGGGAGCTGTTTTTT,CASIDRDSGELFF
once,TRBJ2-1,TRBV29-1,TRBD1,TGCAGCGTTCGATCGGGACAGGGGGCCCATGAGCAGTTCTTC,CSVRSGQGAHEQFF
NA,TRBJ2-7,TRBV4-1,TRBD2,TGCGCCAGCAGCCAAGAGTTCGCTAGCGGGGCCTCCTACGAGCAGTACTTC,CASSQEFASGASYEQYF
NA,TRBJ1-2,TRBV9,NA,TGTGCCAGCAGCGACGGAGGGGGCTACACCTTC,CASSDGGGYTF
NA,TRBJ2-3,TRBV9,TRBD2,TGTGCCAGCAGCAAACGGACTAGCGGGGGGGCAGACACAGATACGCAGTATTTT,CASSKRTSGGADTDTQYF
NA,TRBJ1-2,TRBV6-6,NA,TGTGCCAGCAGTTTTGGCATGGGGGCTTCTAACTATGGCTACACCTTC,CASSFGMGASNYGYTF
few,TRBJ2-5,TRBV2,TRBD2,TGTGCCAGCAACGAACCCCCGGGACTAGCGGTTGAAGGGACCCAGTACTTC,CASNEPPGLAVEGTQYF
NA,TRBJ2-7,TRBV5-1,NA,TGCGCCAGCAGCGAGGACAGCTCCTACGAGCAGTACTTC,CASSEDSSYEQYF
NA,TRBJ1-2,TRBV7-6,TRBD1,TGTGCCAGCAGCTTAGCGGCAGGGGGCTCGGCAGACTATGGCTACACCTTC,CASSLAAGGSADYGYTF
NA,TRBJ2-4,TRBV15,NA,TGTGCCACCAGCGGGGGCGCCGGAAACATTCAGTACTTC,CATSGGAGNIQYF
NA,TRBJ1-1,TRBV6-1,NA,TGTGCCAGCAGTGAAGCCAGGCGTGAAGCTTTCTTT,CASSEARREAFF
NA,TRBJ2-5,TRBV9,NA,TGTGCCAGCAGCGTAGGACAGCAAGAGACCCAGTACTTC,CASSVGQQETQYF
few,TRBJ2-5,TRBV5-1,NA,TGCGCCAGCAGCCCAACTAGTCTCCAAGAGACCCAGTACTTC,CASSPTSLQETQYF
NA,TRBJ2-7,TRBV6-1,TRBD1,TGTGCCAGCACTGCCGGGACAGGGAATAACTACGAGCAGTACTTC,CASTAGTGNNYEQYF
NA,TRBJ2-1,TRBV5-1,NA,TGCGCCAGCAGCTTAGGGGGGGGGCGGTACAATGAGCAGTTCTTC,CASSLGGGRYNEQFF